Listed here are 31 T cell receptor beta chains from one sample, sequenced in a study of CD8 T cells in Susac syndrome. Random hexamers were used to reverse transcribe 0.5 to 1 ug of RNA. Each CDR3 protein gets one entry after TCRdb re-called the immunoSEQ multiplex PCR reads with MiXCR. The data contain approximately 190,000 distinct CDR3 sequences, roughly 92% of them singletons. Sample: CD4+ T cells from PBMCs. Receptor source: a human donor in good health.

The chain employs TRBV20-1 and TRBJ2-6; weak D call: TRBD1 (6 bases). The CDR3 totals 16 residues. CDR1 is DFQATT, CDR2 SNEGSKA, per germline (reference sequence). V was trimmed by 4 bases and J by 2 bases, leaving 15 bases between them. CDR3 in amino acids: CSAIGRGHAGANVLTF. The DNA of the CDR3 is TGCAGTGCTATTGGCAGGGGTCATGCTGGGGCCAACGTCCTGACTTTC.

The chain couples TRBV28 to TRBJ2-4; D may be TRBD2 (5 bases). The germline CDR1 and CDR2 sequences are MDHEN and SYDVKM. V was cut by 6 bases and J by 5 bases, with 14 bases left in between. CDR3 length equals 14 residues. The CDR3 coding sequence is TGTGCCAGCAGCCTTGCGGGTAGGCAAAACATTCAGTACTTC. Translated: CASSLAGRQNIQYF.

This clonotype was seen a single time. J is TRBJ2-3 and V is TRBV28; 8 positions match TRBD2. Germline V gene sequence: CDR1 MDHEN, CDR2 SYDVKM. This CDR3 has 16 amino acids. V dropped 7 bases and J dropped 1; count of bases not matched to a gene: 10. In nucleotides, the CDR3 is TGTGCCAGCATCGCTGCGGGGGGCATGGGCACAGATACGCAGTATTTT. It encodes CASIAAGGMGTDTQYF.

A remark on this clonotype: The germline gene is not matched at one end of the junction; a read error may be the cause. The genes are TRBV4-2 and TRBJ1-2; the D is unclear. The CDR3 is 18 amino acids. Germline CDR1 is LGHNA and CDR2 is YNFKEQ. The CDR3 loop is CASSKEGGMILSNYGYTF. CDR3 in DNA: TGTGCCAGCAGCAAAGAGGGAGGGATGATACTTTCTAACTATGGCTACACCTTC.

The chain combines TRBV4-1 with TRBJ2-1; TRBD1 agrees at 10 bases. CDR1 is MGHRA and CDR2 is YSYEKL in the germline V gene. This CDR3 has 16 amino acids. The V segment lost 4 bases and the J segment 5 bases; nucleotides outside the gene matches: 8. This CDR3 is CASSRIGTGVNNEQFF. CDR3 DNA: TGCGCCAGCAGCCGAATCGGGACAGGGGTCAACAATGAGCAGTTCTTC.

This clonotype is a singleton in its sample. This chain uses TRBV5-1 with TRBJ2-2, with TRBD1 identical over 7 bases. Germline-derived CDR1 and CDR2 are SGHRS and YFSETQ. Unmatched junction bases numbered 3, after V lost 4 bases and J lost 9 bases. The CDR3 covers 12 residues. CDR3 region: CASSPQGRELFF. CDR3 nucleotides: TGCGCCAGCAGCCCACAGGGGAGGGAGCTGTTTTTT.

The V and J genes are TRBV5-1 and TRBJ1-6; D possibly corresponds to TRBD1 (5 bases). The CDR3 is 14 residues long. Germline values: CDR1 SGHRS, CDR2 YFSETQ. V lost 0 bases to trimming and J lost 9 bases, with 10 bases between them. The CDR3 loop reads CASSLVDSRSPLHF. As DNA, the CDR3 is TGCGCCAGCAGCTTGGTCGACAGCCGTTCACCCCTCCACTTT.

The V gene is TRBV12-3 or TRBV12-4, the J gene TRBJ2-1; 9 nucleotides align to TRBD2. V lost 5 bases, J lost 0 bases, and 14 bases stayed unmatched. The CDR3 spans 19 residues. The CDR3: CASSLRAGASGTSYNEQFF. DNA of the CDR3: TGTGCCAGCAGTCTACGGGCGGGGGCTAGCGGGACCTCCTACAATGAGCAGTTCTTC.

The genes are TRBV6-6 and TRBJ2-3; 11 bases are a match to TRBD1. The CDR3 consists of 15 residues. Germline assignment: CDR1 MNHNY and CDR2 SVGAGI (reference sequence). V trimming: 6 bases; J trimming: 5 bases; junction bases outside the gene matches: 7. As DNA, the CDR3 is TGTGCCAGCAGAAGCCGGGACAGGGGGAGAGATACGCAGTATTTT. Translation gives CASRSRDRGRDTQYF.

V and J are TRBV30 and TRBJ1-2, with TRBD1 as a possible D gene (5 bases). V lost 5 bases and J 6 bases, leaving 13 bases between the germline ends. The CDR3 runs to 12 residues. Germline V gene sequence: CDR1 GTSNPN, CDR2 SVGIG (reference sequence). The CDR3 loop is CAWCRDLHGYTF. CDR3 coding DNA: TGTGCCTGGTGCAGGGACTTACATGGCTACACCTTC.

The V call is TRBV27, the J call TRBJ2-3; 10 positions match TRBD2. CDR3 length: 17 residues. After removal of 4 bases from V and 6 bases from J, the junction contained 13 bases not matched to a gene. Per germline, CDR1 MNHEY and CDR2 SMNVEV (reference sequence). The CDR3 nucleotides are TGTGCCAGCAGTTCCCCCCTAGCGGGGGCCTTCCGGGATACGCAGTATTTT. Protein sequence: CASSSPLAGAFRDTQYF.

The chain uses TRBV7-2 and TRBJ2-3; D is unresolved. Germline CDR1 reads SGHTA; CDR2 reads FQGNSA. CDR3 length: 13 amino acids. V was cut by 4 bases and J by 6 bases, with 11 bases left in between. The CDR3 nucleotides are TGTGCCAGCAGCTCTACCGCTCTTGATACGCAGTATTTT. It specifies CASSSTALDTQYF.

The table lists this clonotype with a count of one. V gene TRBV7-8 combines with J gene TRBJ1-1; D uncertain. Trimming took 0 bases from V and 0 from J, leaving 8 bases between them. CDR3 length: 15 residues. CDR1 and CDR2 from the germline V gene are SGHVS and FQNEAQ. The CDR3, as DNA: TGTGCCAGCAGCTTAGCGTCGGGGATGAACACTGAAGCTTTCTTT. It codes for CASSLASGMNTEAFF.

The genes are TRBV5-1 and TRBJ2-5; D is uncertain. The length of the CDR3 is 14 residues. With 0 bases removed from V and 2 bases from J, the gap between germline ends came to 8 bases. In germline, CDR1 is SGHRS, CDR2 YFSETQ. In DNA, the CDR3 is TGCGCCAGCAGCTTGGGTTGGCAGCAAGAGACCCAGTACTTC. This translates into CASSLGWQQETQYF.

The chain is built from TRBV7-8 and TRBJ2-4; D possibly corresponds to TRBD2 (6 bases). Germline loops: CDR1 SGHVS, CDR2 FQNEAQ. The V gene lost 2 bases and the J gene lost 2 bases, with 13 bases spanning the gap. The CDR3 extends over 16 amino acids. In DNA form, the CDR3 reads TGTGCCAGCAGCTTAAGATGGGGGGAGACCAAAAACATTCAGTACTTC. As protein: CASSLRWGETKNIQYF.

Written as DNA, the CDR3 is TGTGCCAGCAGATTGAGGGGCGGTGGTCCATACGAGCAGTACTTC. The encoded protein is CASRLRGGGPYEQYF. The V gene is TRBV12-3 or TRBV12-4, the J gene TRBJ2-7; D possibly matches TRBD1 or TRBD2 (5 bases each). V was cut by 6 bases and J by 4 bases, with 19 bases left in between. The CDR3 consists of 15 residues.

This clonotype showed up just once. The chain employs TRBV28 and TRBJ2-7; TRBD1 agrees at 8 bases. There are 15 residues in the CDR3. The germline V gene encodes CDR1 MDHEN and CDR2 SYDVKM. After removal of 3 bases from V and 5 bases from J, the junction contained 9 bases not matched to a gene. CDR3 amino acids: CASSLPGTGRHEQYF. In nucleotides, the CDR3 is TGTGCCAGCAGTTTGCCGGGGACAGGCCGCCACGAGCAGTACTTC.

This clonotype appeared a single time. The gene calls are TRBV6-5 and TRBJ2-3, with D uncertain. V lost 8 bases and J 9 bases, leaving 21 bases between the germline ends. This CDR3 is built from 14 residues. Germline V gene sequence: CDR1 MNHEY, CDR2 SVGAGI. In DNA form, the CDR3 reads TGTGCCAGCGGCTCCCCGGAGCCCCCCCACACGCAGTATTTT. It encodes CASGSPEPPHTQYF.

The CDR3 sequence is CASVGQGSTEAFF. The CDR3 coding sequence is TGTGCCAGCGTCGGACAGGGATCCACTGAAGCTTTCTTT. V and J are TRBV6-5 and TRBJ1-1; 8 bases match TRBD1. The CDR3 covers 13 residues. The V gene end was trimmed by 8 bases and the J gene end by 4 bases; junction bases not matched to a gene: 6. Germline V gene sequence: CDR1 MNHEY, CDR2 SVGAGI.

This clonotype was seen only once. V gene TRBV18 combines with J gene TRBJ2-3; D not resolved. CDR3 size: 17 residues. Germline CDR1 is KGHSH and CDR2 is LQKENI. V shed 3 bases and J shed 1 base, with 17 bases lying between them. The CDR3 here is CASSPTTGNYGTDTQYF. The CDR3 bases are TGTGCCAGCTCACCTACAACGGGTAATTATGGCACAGATACGCAGTATTTT. Full variable domain (outside the CDR3, taken from reference TRBV18 and TRBJ2-3): NAGVMQNPRHLVRRRGQEARLRCSPMKGHSHVYWYRQLPEEGLKFMVYLQKENIIDESGMPKERFSAEFPKEGPSILRIQQVVRGDSAAYFCASSPTTGNYGTDTQYFGPGTRLTVL.

The chain uses TRBV19 and TRBJ1-5, with 7 nucleotides matching TRBD1. In germline, CDR1 is LNHDA, CDR2 SQIVND (reference sequence). With 9 bases clipped from V and 7 bases from J, the junction kept 6 bases outside the gene matches. The CDR3 has 12 amino acids. Here the CDR3 reads CASRDSRQPQHF. Here the CDR3 DNA reads TGTGCCAGCCGGGACAGTCGCCAGCCCCAGCATTTT.

The genes are TRBV19 and TRBJ2-1, with D possibly matching TRBD1 (7 bases). This CDR3 spans 15 amino acids. Looked up from germline, CDR1 is LNHDA and CDR2 is SQIVND (reference sequence). The V end was cut by 5 bases, the J end by 9 bases, with 20 bases between. The CDR3 DNA follows: TGTGCCAGTAGTTCTCGGGACAGACGGCGGGGTGAGCAGTTCTTC. It is translated as CASSSRDRRRGEQFF. Variable domain in full (rest from reference TRBV19 and TRBJ2-1): DGGITQSPKYLFRKEGQNVTLSCEQNLNHDAMYWYRQDPGQGLRLIYYSQIVNDFQKGDIAEGYSVSREKKESFPLTVTSAQKNPTAFYLCASSSRDRRRGEQFFGPGTRLTVL.

This sequence joins TRBV20-1 and TRBJ2-1, with 8 bases matching TRBD2. V lost 6 bases to trimming and J lost 8 bases; unmatched junction nucleotides: 15. The CDR3 runs 15 residues. CDR1 DFQATT and CDR2 SNEGSKA come from the germline V gene (reference sequence). The CDR3 here is CSAVIAGPSGDEQFF. The CDR3 nucleotides are TGCAGTGCAGTGATAGCGGGGCCTTCAGGGGATGAGCAGTTCTTC.

This rearrangement joins TRBV7-9 to TRBJ1-5, with D perhaps matching TRBD1 (5 bases). Trimming left V 5 bases short and J 8 bases short, with 16 bases between. Looked up from germline, CDR1 is SEHNR and CDR2 is FQNEAQ (reference sequence). The CDR3 is 14 residues long. CDR3: CASSHGHPGEPQHF. The CDR3 DNA reads as TGTGCCAGCAGCCACGGACACCCGGGGGAGCCCCAGCATTTT. The whole variable domain, filled in from reference TRBV7-9 and TRBJ1-5, reads DTGVSQNPRHKITKRGQNVTFRCDPISEHNRLYWYRQTLGQGPEFLTYFQNEAQLEKSRLLSDRFSAERPKGSFSTLEIQRTEQGDSAMYLCASSHGHPGEPQHFGDGTRLSIL.

The chain links TRBV7-2 to TRBJ2-7; D gene unclear. CDR3 size: 14 residues. Germline V lookup: CDR1 SGHTA, CDR2 FQGNSA. With 5 bases removed from V and 2 bases from J, the gap between germline ends came to 13 bases. Here the CDR3 reads CASSLQGGPYEQYF. The CDR3 DNA is TGTGCCAGCAGCCTACAAGGTGGGCCCTACGAGCAGTACTTC. The variable domain in full, completed from reference TRBV7-2 and TRBJ2-7, reads GAGVSQSPSNKVTEKGKDVELRCDPISGHTALYWYRQSLGQGLEFLIYFQGNSAPDKSGLPSDRFSAERTGGSVSTLTIQRTQQEDSAVYLCASSLQGGPYEQYFGPGTRLTVT.

The chain uses TRBV12-3 or TRBV12-4 and TRBJ2-3; 8 positions match TRBD1. This CDR3 is built from 17 residues. With 6 bases clipped from V and 0 bases from J, the junction kept 11 bases outside the gene matches. The CDR3 DNA sequence: TGTGCCAGCAGGCGGTCGACAGGGGCGACTAGCACAGATACGCAGTATTTT. It specifies CASRRSTGATSTDTQYF.

The V call is TRBV3-1, the J call TRBJ1-1, with no clear D. The V and J ends lost 0 bases and 4 bases respectively, with 9 bases between them. Germline lookup yields CDR1 LGHDT and CDR2 YNNKEL (reference sequence). The length of the CDR3 is 14 residues. CDR3 protein: CASSQDRWLTEAFF. The CDR3 DNA reads TGTGCCAGCAGCCAAGATCGGTGGCTCACTGAAGCTTTCTTT.

V and J are TRBV29-1 and TRBJ1-1, with D possibly matching TRBD1 (6 bases). In germline, CDR1 is SQVTM, CDR2 ANQGSEA. Trimming cost V 4 bases and J 3 bases, with 15 bases left between them. The CDR3 contains 14 residues. The CDR3 nucleotides read TGCAGCGTTGTTCACCAGGGGTGGGACACTGAAGCTTTCTTT. Translation gives CSVVHQGWDTEAFF.

The genes are TRBV29-1 and TRBJ2-3, with 9 bases fitting TRBD2. Germline V gene lookup returns CDR1 SQVTM and CDR2 ANQGSEA. This CDR3 is built from 15 residues. The ends lost 3 bases at V and 2 bases at J; junction bases unmatched: 6. In nucleotides, the CDR3 is TGCAGCGTTGATCAAGCGGGGGGATTCACAGATACGCAGTATTTT. This codes for CSVDQAGGFTDTQYF.

The chain couples TRBV10-3 to TRBJ1-2, with a possible D match to TRBD1 (6 bases). The CDR3 is made up of 13 amino acids. Germline V CDR1 and CDR2: ENHRY, SYGVKD. Trimming cost V 5 bases and J 5 bases, with 12 bases left between them. CDR3 sequence: CAISKDRDYGYTF. The CDR3 nucleotides read TGTGCCATCAGTAAGGACAGAGATTATGGCTACACCTTC.

Only one count was recorded for this clonotype. This chain joins TRBV20-1 and TRBJ2-7, with TRBD1 as a possible D gene (6 bases). Germline CDR1 and CDR2: DFQATT and SNEGSKA (reference sequence). This CDR3 has 14 residues. The V and J ends lost 7 bases and 3 bases respectively, with 19 bases between them. The DNA for the CDR3 is TGCAGTGGGTTGAAGACAGGATGGGGCTACGAGCAGTACTTC. Its protein product is CSGLKTGWGYEQYF.